This is a list of T cell receptor beta chains from one sample in a study of T cell responses to AZD1222 COVID-19 vaccine. The table came from immunoSEQ multiplex PCR; TCRdb's copy has only in-frame clones and leaves some out. The sample lists fewer than 130,000 clones, 70% to 90% seen once, with 2% to 2.5% in the top ten. This material consisted of peripheral blood, taken 28 days after the second AZD1222 dose. These receptors originate from an adult who received the AZD1222 COVID-19 vaccine. Both conserved end residues are part of each CDR3. A D gene is named only where the DNA matches it firmly.

j_call d_call v_call cdr3_aa
TRBJ2-7 . TRBV4-1 CASSREGGGYEQYF
TRBJ2-2 . TRBV3-1/TRBV3-2 CASSQTKRPHFGELFF
TRBJ1-2 . TRBV30 CAWSVMGAYGYTF
TRBJ1-2 TRBD1 TRBV6-5 CASSYTAGGFRYGYTF
TRBJ1-2 TRBD1 TRBV5-6 CASSPRTGIYGYTF
TRBJ1-1 TRBD1 TRBV3-1/TRBV3-2 CASSQVWGQGHTEAFF
TRBJ1-1 . TRBV2 CASSERAWSEAFF
TRBJ1-5 . TRBV2 CASSELQQSNQPQHF
TRBJ1-1 . TRBV7-6 CASSPGTANTEAFF
TRBJ2-7 . TRBV6-2/TRBV6-3 CASSYIAGKSEQYF
TRBJ2-7 . TRBV3-1/TRBV3-2 CASSQERGEQYF
TRBJ1-2 TRBD1 TRBV30 CAWSRDRNNYGYTF
TRBJ1-2 TRBD1 TRBV27 CASSPRQGRRDGYTF
TRBJ1-6 . TRBV28 CASNVRGTGSPLHF
TRBJ2-2 . TRBV10-3 CAISRSNNSYTGELFF
TRBJ2-7 . TRBV5-1 CASSLAGSYEQYF
TRBJ1-2 . TRBV18 CASSPDSPYGYTF
TRBJ1-6 TRBD1 TRBV3-1/TRBV3-2 CASSPMHRGSSYNSPLHF
TRBJ1-1 . TRBV11-1 CASSFQVNTEAFF
TRBJ2-7 . TRBV11-1 CASSSLLVGSPYEQYF
TRBJ2-5 TRBD1 TRBV7-3 CASSVRRGLTETQYF
TRBJ1-1 . TRBV10-3 CAISESGEEFTEAFF
TRBJ1-2 . TRBV30 CAWSVLGVYGYTF
TRBJ2-7 . TRBV7-3 CASSSPGGEQYF
TRBJ1-1 . TRBV6-4 CASSDSQENTEAFF
TRBJ2-3 TRBD2 TRBV2 CASRIAGGGTDTQYF
TRBJ1-6 TRBD1 TRBV19 CASSPGGSSSYNSPLHF
TRBJ1-5 TRBD1 TRBV5-1 CASSFGTGANQPQHF
TRBJ1-4 . TRBV28 CASSVTGATNEKLFF
TRBJ1-5 . TRBV6-2/TRBV6-3 CASSYLDQPQHF
TRBJ2-5 . TRBV9 CASSVVGKAVETQYF
TRBJ1-2 . TRBV2 CASSEESDPSFGYTF
TRBJ2-6 . TRBV5-1 CASSLGGSGANVLTF
TRBJ1-5 TRBD1 TRBV7-9 CASSRDGGQGAISNQPQHF
TRBJ2-2 TRBD2 TRBV7-9 CASSFPVAGVGTGELFF
TRBJ2-7 TRBD2 TRBV5-1 CASSSTSVTTFGQYF
TRBJ2-1 TRBD2 TRBV9 CASSVSGLAGANEQFF
TRBJ1-2 . TRBV18 CASSPTLDTNYGYTF
TRBJ1-5 . TRBV7-3 CASSLVSGINNQPQHF
TRBJ2-4 . TRBV12-3/TRBV12-4 CASSLEEVQYF
TRBJ2-7 . TRBV18 CASSPLARDHEQYF
TRBJ2-7 TRBD2 TRBV2 CASSLGLAGGEQYF
TRBJ2-5 . TRBV12-5 CASGRGLQETQYF
TRBJ2-7 . TRBV6-6 CASRDNPPLFGQYF
TRBJ2-7 TRBD2 TRBV6-5 CASSSSTSGDIYEQYF
TRBJ2-2 . TRBV29-1 CSVRANTGELFF
TRBJ2-1 TRBD2 TRBV5-1 CASSISGTSYNEQFF
TRBJ2-3 . TRBV19 CASSISDTQYF